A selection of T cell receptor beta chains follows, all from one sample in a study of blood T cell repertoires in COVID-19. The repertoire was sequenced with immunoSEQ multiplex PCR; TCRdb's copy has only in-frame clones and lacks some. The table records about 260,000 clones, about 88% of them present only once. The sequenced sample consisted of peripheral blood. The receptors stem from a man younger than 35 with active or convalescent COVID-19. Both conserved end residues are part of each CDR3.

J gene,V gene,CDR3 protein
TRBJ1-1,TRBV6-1,CASSGVLGTDVNTEAFF
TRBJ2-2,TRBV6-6,CASSYPQGPTGELFF
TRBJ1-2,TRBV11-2,CASSLARGAVYGYTF
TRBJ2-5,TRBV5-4,CASTDISSGETQYF
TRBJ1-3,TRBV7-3,CASSQGITGNTIYF
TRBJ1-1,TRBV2,CASSTGQYTEAFF
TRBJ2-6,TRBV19,CASSLDRSSSGANVLTF
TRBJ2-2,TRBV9,CASSPRVIGAGELFF
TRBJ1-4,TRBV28,CATRGSRSEKLFF
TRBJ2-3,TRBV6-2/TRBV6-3,CASSYGEGTDTQYF
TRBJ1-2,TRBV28,CASRTPGYGNYGYTF
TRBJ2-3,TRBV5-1,CASSPGTSVADTQYF
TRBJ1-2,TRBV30,CACHPGQGRSGYTF
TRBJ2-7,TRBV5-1,CASSQQPTYEQYF
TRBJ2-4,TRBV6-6,CASSPQQGGNIQYF
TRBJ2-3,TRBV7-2,CASSLLGGSSTDTQYF
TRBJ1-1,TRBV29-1,CSVERGGYTEAFF
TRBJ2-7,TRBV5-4,CASSSRQGIAYEQYF
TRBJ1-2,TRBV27,CASSWTAGDYGYTF
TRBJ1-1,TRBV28,CASSSRPRGQIRGAFF
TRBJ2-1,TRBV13,CASSLGSGDYNEQFF
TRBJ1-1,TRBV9,CASSVGKSGGMNTEAFF
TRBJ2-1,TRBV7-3,CASTTGHKRLAGINNEQFF
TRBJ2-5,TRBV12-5,CASVITGLETQYF
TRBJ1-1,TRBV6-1,CASSEARFQGTEAFF
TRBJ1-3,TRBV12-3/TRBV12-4,CASSLTGNTIYF
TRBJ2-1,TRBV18,CASSRTVAGHNEQFF
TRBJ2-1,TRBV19,CASSILADNNEQFF
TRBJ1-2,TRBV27,CASSKEGGSYGYTF
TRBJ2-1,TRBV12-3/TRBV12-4,CASSLGREAEQFF
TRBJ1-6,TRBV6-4,CASSEGMRDSPLHF
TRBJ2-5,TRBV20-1,CSADRWETQYF